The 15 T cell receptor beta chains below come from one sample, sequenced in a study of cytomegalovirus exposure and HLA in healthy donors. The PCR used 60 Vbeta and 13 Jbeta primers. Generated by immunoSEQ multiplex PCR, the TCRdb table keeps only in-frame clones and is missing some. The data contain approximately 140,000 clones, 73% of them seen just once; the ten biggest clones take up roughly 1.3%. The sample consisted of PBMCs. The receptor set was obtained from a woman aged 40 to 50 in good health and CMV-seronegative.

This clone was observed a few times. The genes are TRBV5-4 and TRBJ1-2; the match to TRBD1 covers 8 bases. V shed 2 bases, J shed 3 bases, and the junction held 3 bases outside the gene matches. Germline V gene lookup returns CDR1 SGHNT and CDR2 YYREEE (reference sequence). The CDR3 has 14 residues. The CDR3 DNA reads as TGTGCCAGCAGCTTCAGGGGGCTGGACTATGGCTACACCTTC. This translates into CASSFRGLDYGYTF. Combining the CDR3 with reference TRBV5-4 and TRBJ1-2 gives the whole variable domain ETGVTQSPTHLIKTRGQQVTLRCSSQSGHNTVSWYQQALGQGPQFIFQYYREEENGRGNFPPRFSGLQFPNYSSELNVNALELDDSALYLCASSFRGLDYGYTFGSGTRLTVV.

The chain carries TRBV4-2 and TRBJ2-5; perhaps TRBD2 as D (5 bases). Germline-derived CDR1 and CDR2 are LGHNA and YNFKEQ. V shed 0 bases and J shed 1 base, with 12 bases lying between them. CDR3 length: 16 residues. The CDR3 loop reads CASSQELTRGQETQYF. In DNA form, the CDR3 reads TGTGCCAGCAGCCAAGAGTTGACACGGGGCCAAGAGACCCAGTACTTC.

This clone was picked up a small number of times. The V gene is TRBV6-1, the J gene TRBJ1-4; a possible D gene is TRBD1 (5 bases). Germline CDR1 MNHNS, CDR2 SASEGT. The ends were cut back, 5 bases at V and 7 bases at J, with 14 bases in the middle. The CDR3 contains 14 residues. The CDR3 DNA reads TGTGCCAGCAGTCAACAGGTCCTAAGTGAAAAACTGTTTTTT. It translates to CASSQQVLSEKLFF.

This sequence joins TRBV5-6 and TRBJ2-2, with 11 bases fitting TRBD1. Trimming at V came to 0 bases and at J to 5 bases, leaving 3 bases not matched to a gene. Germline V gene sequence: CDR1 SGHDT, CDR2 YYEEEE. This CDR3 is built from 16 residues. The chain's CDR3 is CASSLAGTGGTGELFF. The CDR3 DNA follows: TGTGCCAGCAGCTTGGCCGGGACAGGGGGAACCGGGGAGCTGTTTTTT.

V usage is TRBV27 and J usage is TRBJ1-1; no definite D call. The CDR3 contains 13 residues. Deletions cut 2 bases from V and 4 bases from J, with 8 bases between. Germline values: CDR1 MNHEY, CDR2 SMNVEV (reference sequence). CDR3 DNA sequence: TGTGCCAGCAGTTTAGAGGTGGGCACTGAAGCTTTCTTT. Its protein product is CASSLEVGTEAFF.

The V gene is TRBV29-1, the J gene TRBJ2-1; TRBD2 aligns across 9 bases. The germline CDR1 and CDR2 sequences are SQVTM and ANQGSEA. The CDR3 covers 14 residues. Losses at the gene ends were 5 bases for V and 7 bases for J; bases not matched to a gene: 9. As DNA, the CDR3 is TGCAGCGTTCGAAGGCCTAGCGGGGAAAATGAGCAGTTCTTC. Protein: CSVRRPSGENEQFF.

The CDR3 spells CASGLPVQGAGYTF. Here the CDR3 DNA reads TGTGCTAGTGGTTTGCCCGTACAGGGGGCGGGCTACACCTTC. The chain uses TRBV12-5 and TRBJ1-2, with 9 bases lining up with TRBD1. CDR3 length: 14 amino acids. Trimming at V came to 2 bases and at J to 8 bases, leaving 6 bases not matched to a gene. The germline V gene encodes CDR1 LGHNT and CDR2 FRNRAP.

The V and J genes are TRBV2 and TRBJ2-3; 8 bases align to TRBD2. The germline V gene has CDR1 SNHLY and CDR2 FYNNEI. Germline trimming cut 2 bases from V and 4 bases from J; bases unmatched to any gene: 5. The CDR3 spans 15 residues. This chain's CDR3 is CASSESRGAPDTQYF. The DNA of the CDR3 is TGTGCCAGCAGTGAATCGCGGGGGGCTCCAGATACGCAGTATTTT.

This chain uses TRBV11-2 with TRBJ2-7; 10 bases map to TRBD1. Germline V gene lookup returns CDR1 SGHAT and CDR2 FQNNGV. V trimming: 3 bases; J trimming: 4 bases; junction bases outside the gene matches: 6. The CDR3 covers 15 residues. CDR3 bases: TGTGCCAGCAGCTTTGACAGGGGGCTTATATACGAGCAGTACTTC. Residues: CASSFDRGLIYEQYF. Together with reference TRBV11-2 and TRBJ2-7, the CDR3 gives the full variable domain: EAGVAQSPRYKIIEKRQSVAFWCNPISGHATLYWYQQILGQGPKLLIQFQNNGVVDDSQLPKDRFSAERLKGVDSTLKIQPAKLEDSAVYLCASSFDRGLIYEQYFGPGTRLTVT.

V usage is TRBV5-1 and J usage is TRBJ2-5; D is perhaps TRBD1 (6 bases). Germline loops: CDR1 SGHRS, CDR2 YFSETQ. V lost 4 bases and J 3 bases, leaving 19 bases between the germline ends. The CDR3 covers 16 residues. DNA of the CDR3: TGCGCCAGCAGCGGGGGCGTGGGTCTGGGGAAAGAGACCCAGTACTTC. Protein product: CASSGGVGLGKETQYF.

The DNA of the CDR3 is TGTGCCAGTAGGCTGGAATCTGCCATGACAAATTCACCCCTCCACTTT. Protein sequence: CASRLESAMTNSPLHF. The J gene is TRBJ1-6, the V gene TRBV19; unclear D gene. V gave up 6 bases and J gave up 7 bases, with 19 bases separating them. Per the germline V gene, CDR1 is LNHDA and CDR2 is SQIVND (reference sequence). This CDR3 spans 16 amino acids.

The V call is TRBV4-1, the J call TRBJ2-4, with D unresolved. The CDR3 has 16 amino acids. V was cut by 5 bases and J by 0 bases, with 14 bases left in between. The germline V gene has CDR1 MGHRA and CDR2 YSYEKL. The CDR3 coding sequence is TGCGCCAGCAGCTTGGTGACTCCCTTAGCCAAAAACATTCAGTACTTC. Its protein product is CASSLVTPLAKNIQYF.

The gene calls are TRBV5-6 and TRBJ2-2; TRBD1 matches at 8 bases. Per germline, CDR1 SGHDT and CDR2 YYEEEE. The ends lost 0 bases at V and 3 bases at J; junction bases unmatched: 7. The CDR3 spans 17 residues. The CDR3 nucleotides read TGTGCCAGCAGCTTGGGCGCGACAGGGGAGTACACCGGGGAGCTGTTTTTT. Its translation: CASSLGATGEYTGELFF.

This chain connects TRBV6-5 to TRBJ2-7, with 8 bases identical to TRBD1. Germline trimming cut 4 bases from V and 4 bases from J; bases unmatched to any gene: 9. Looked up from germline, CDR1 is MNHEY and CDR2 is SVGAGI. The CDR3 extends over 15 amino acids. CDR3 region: CASSFDRGEGYEQYF. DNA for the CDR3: TGTGCCAGCAGTTTCGACAGGGGTGAGGGATACGAGCAGTACTTC.

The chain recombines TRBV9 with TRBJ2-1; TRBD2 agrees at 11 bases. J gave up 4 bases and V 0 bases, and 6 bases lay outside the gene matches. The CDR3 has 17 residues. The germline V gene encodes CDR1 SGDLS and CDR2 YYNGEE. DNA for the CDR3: TGTGCCAGCAGCGTAGCTCTGACTAGCGGGGAATACAATGAGCAGTTCTTC. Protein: CASSVALTSGEYNEQFF.